This T cell receptor (beta chain) derives from a study of neurological immune-mediated disorders. CDR1 and CDR2 (germline): LNHNV, YYDKDF (reference sequence). The CDR3 has 15 amino acids. Trimming stripped 6 bases from V and 8 bases from J, with 20 bases between. The unsorted libraries were generated from a total of 2 million PBMCs, which had been stored in RNAlater at -80 C. Broader study findings: Multiple sclerosis patients had less TCR clonal expansion than even healthy controls, unlike HTLV-1-associated myelopathy.

This clonotype was picked up many times. No antigen is known for it. Via MiXCR, TCRdb re-called the 5' RACE reads, giving one row per CDR3 protein. The table lists 65,000 to 70,000 distinct CDR3 sequences, almost 4% of them singletons. The rearrangement uses TRBV15 and TRBJ2-1; no definite D call. The sample taken for sequencing was PBMCs. The receptor's source is a man younger than 45 with multiple sclerosis. The DNA of the CDR3 is TGTGCCACCAGGGAAGAAGGGCCAGCAGTCTATGAGCAGTTCTTC. Encoded protein: CATREEGPAVYEQFF.